Each of the 10 T cell receptor beta chains below was sequenced from the same sample in a study of regulatory T cells in long-lasting Graves disease. Time point of the sample: newly diagnosed GD, antithyroid drugs for less than 3 months. The authors made the TCR library using RNA they extracted from PBMCs. Arm-PCR of CDR3 regions and iRepertoire HTBI primers were used to build TCR beta libraries. TCRdb redid the calling of the multiplex PCR reads with MiXCR, one entry per CDR3 protein. The data show about 200,000 distinct CDR3 sequences, roughly a fifth seen once. The sample also formed part of further work on T cells in Graves' hyperthyroidism and ophthalmopathy.

The input for sequencing was peripheral blood mononuclear cells (PBMCs), taken at new diagnosis, from a patient treated with antithyroid drugs. The receptors derive from a woman aged 25 to 39 with Graves disease.

This clonotype was counted between two and nine times. The chain links TRBV29-1 to TRBJ2-5; D not resolved. The CDR3 spans 13 residues. Trimming pared 3 bases from V and 5 bases from J, leaving 13 bases between. Germline V CDR1 and CDR2: SQVTM, ANQGSEA. The chain's CDR3 is CSVEGSGRETQYF. The DNA for the CDR3 is TGCAGCGTTGAGGGTTCCGGGCGCGAGACCCAGTACTTC.

This clonotype has ten or more counts. The genes are TRBV6-5 and TRBJ1-4; the D gene is possibly TRBD1 (5 bases). Germline lookup yields CDR1 MNHEY and CDR2 SVGAGI. The ends were cut back, 0 bases at V and 4 bases at J, with 9 bases in the middle. This CDR3 is built from 15 residues. The CDR3 region is CASSYSTGINEKLFF. The DNA of the CDR3 is TGTGCCAGCAGTTACTCCACAGGAATTAATGAAAAACTGTTTTTT.

In its sample, this clonotype was seen many times. The J gene is TRBJ1-1, the V gene TRBV19; D is perhaps TRBD1 (5 bases). Germline V gene data show CDR1 as LNHDA and CDR2 as SQIVND (reference sequence). This CDR3 comprises 16 residues. Trimming took 5 bases from V and 1 from J, leaving 17 bases between them. The CDR3 loop is CASSVGTPGENTEAFF. DNA for the CDR3: TGTGCCAGTAGTGTCGGGACTCCCGGGGAGAACACTGAAGCTTTCTTT.

About this clonotype: With a much larger clone just one base away, this may be a read error. This CDR3 fails to terminate in the conserved phenylalanine or tryptophan, so it likely reflects a read error. The chain's CDR3 is CASSSGLNQPQHL. In DNA form, the CDR3 reads TGTGCCAGCAGTTCAGGACTCAATCAGCCCCAGCATTTG. This chain connects TRBV6-5 to TRBJ1-5; no reliable D call. CDR3 length: 13 residues. Germline V CDR1 and CDR2: MNHEY, SVGAGI. V lost 4 bases to trimming and J lost 3 bases, with 7 bases between them.

In its sample, this clonotype was seen many times. CDR3 nucleotide sequence: TGTGCCAGCAGCGCGACAGGGGGCGCTCGGATTAAAGCTTTCTTT. This sequence encodes CASSATGGARIKAFF. The gene calls are TRBV7-9 and TRBJ1-1; the match to TRBD1 covers 10 bases. The length of the CDR3 is 15 residues. The V segment lost 5 bases and the J segment 9 bases; nucleotides outside the gene matches: 12. The germline V gene has CDR1 SEHNR and CDR2 FQNEAQ (reference sequence).

In regard to this clonotype: The CDR3 does not end in the conserved phenylalanine or tryptophan, so this is likely a read error. V gene TRBV29-1 combines with J gene TRBJ1-1; TRBD1 aligns across 10 bases. The V segment lost 7 bases and the J segment 5 bases; nucleotides outside the gene matches: 7. CDR1 and CDR2 from the germline V gene are SQVTM and ANQGSEA. This CDR3 region has 13 residues. The CDR3 is CSAGTGARTEAFL. CDR3 sequence (DNA): TGCAGCGCAGGGACAGGGGCAAGGACTGAAGCTTTCCTT.

This clonotype was seen repeatedly, ten times or more. The chain links TRBV30 to TRBJ1-5; D gene unclear. CDR1 and CDR2 (germline): GTSNPN, SVGIG (reference sequence). The CDR3 is 13 amino acids. V was cut by 1 base and J by 2 bases, with 6 bases left in between. CDR3 sequence: CAWSAQGNQPQHF. CDR3 coding DNA: TGTGCCTGGAGTGCCCAGGGCAATCAGCCCCAGCATTTT. Full variable domain (missing parts from reference TRBV30 and TRBJ1-5): SQTIHQWPATLVQPVGSPLSLECTVEGTSNPNLYWYRQAAGRGLQLLFYSVGIGQISSEVPQNLSASRPQDRQFILSSKKLLLSDSGFYLCAWSAQGNQPQHFGDGTRLSIL.

This chain links TRBV12-3 or TRBV12-4 with TRBJ1-2; the match to TRBD1 covers 9 bases. Losses at the gene ends were 6 bases for V and 4 bases for J; bases not matched to a gene: 18. The CDR3 is 18 amino acids. The CDR3 reads CASSVLAGGTGRTYGYTF. CDR3 nucleotide sequence: TGTGCCAGCAGCGTTCTAGCGGGAGGGACAGGGAGAACCTATGGCTACACCTTC.

This clonotype was counted at least ten times. A much larger clone differs by one base, so this may be a read error. CDR3 residues: CASSLGGYEQYF. The CDR3, as DNA: TGTGCCAGCAGTTTAGGGGGCTACGAGCAGTACTTC. The genes are TRBV28 and TRBJ2-7; D is perhaps TRBD1 or TRBD2 (5 bases each). V was pared by 2 bases and J by 3 bases, with 5 bases between. The length of the CDR3 is 12 residues. From germline, CDR1 is MDHEN and CDR2 SYDVKM.

As DNA, the CDR3 is TGTGCCAGTAGGAATCCCACCTCCTACAATGAGCAGTTCTTC. Translating gives CASRNPTSYNEQFF. The V call is TRBV13, the J call TRBJ2-1; D gene ambiguous. Germline V lookup: CDR1 PRHDT, CDR2 FYEKMQ (reference sequence). Trimming pared 9 bases from V and 0 bases from J, leaving 12 bases between. The CDR3 is made up of 14 amino acids.